Listed here are 18 T cell receptor beta chains from one sample, sequenced in a study of human T cells and chemical hapten exposure. Via MiXCR, TCRdb re-called the RACE reads, giving one row per CDR3 protein. The repertoire holds 55,000 to 75,000 distinct CDR3 sequences, with roughly 12% as singletons. Time point indicated: patch test 3, about 24 weeks after DPC sensitization. Noted treatment: therapeutic diphenylcyclopropenone sensitization with weekly scalp DPC. Specimen: whole blood, collected in connection with sensitization to the hapten diphenylcyclopropenone (DPC). Receptors originate from a man aged 30-40 years with alopecia areata. Some clones in this sample may be carry-over from other donors' samples.

The V and J genes are TRBV5-1 and TRBJ2-7; 9 positions match TRBD1. Trimming at V came to 3 bases and at J to 1 base, leaving 5 bases not matched to a gene. Per germline, CDR1 SGHRS and CDR2 YFSETQ. The CDR3 has 15 residues. The CDR3 DNA is TGCGCCAGCAGCTCTACGACAGGGGGATCCTACGAGCAGTACTTC. This codes for CASSSTTGGSYEQYF.

This clonotype occurred many times. V usage is TRBV4-3 and J usage is TRBJ1-2; D is undetermined. The CDR3 is 16 amino acids. The ends were cut back, 0 bases at V and 2 bases at J, with 13 bases in the middle. From germline, CDR1 is LGHNA and CDR2 YSLEER. DNA for the CDR3: TGCGCCAGCAGCCAAGATGTCCGGGGAGGGAACTATGGCTACACCTTC. As protein: CASSQDVRGGNYGYTF.

This clonotype has just a few counts. The chain is built from TRBV7-2 and TRBJ2-2; either TRBD1 or TRBD2 may fit D (5 bases each). The CDR3 is made up of 15 amino acids. With 2 bases removed from V and 5 bases from J, the gap between germline ends came to 12 bases. The germline V gene has CDR1 SGHTA and CDR2 FQGNSA. The CDR3 region has the DNA TGTGCCAGCAGCTTACTGGGACCAATAACCGGGGAGCTGTTTTTT. It yields the protein CASSLLGPITGELFF.

As for this clonotype: A much larger clonotype is one base distant, so this may be a read error. The gene calls are TRBV9 and TRBJ1-1, with D hard to call. The CDR3 is made up of 13 amino acids. V gave up 0 bases and J gave up 3 bases, with 6 bases separating them. Germline CDR1 SGDLS, CDR2 YYNGEE. CDR3 bases: TGTGCCAGCAGCGTAGTAGCGGACACTGAAGCTTTCTTT. Translating it yields CASSVVADTEAFF.

In its sample, this clonotype was seen many times. V gene TRBV27 combines with J gene TRBJ1-5; the D gene is possibly TRBD1 (6 bases). The CDR3 covers 14 residues. Germline CDR1 MNHEY, CDR2 SMNVEV (reference sequence). Trimming cost V 2 bases and J 6 bases, with 11 bases left between them. The CDR3 DNA reads TGTGCCAGCAGTTTACTGGGGGCCGGTCAGCCCCAGCATTTT. Translated, it gives CASSLLGAGQPQHF.

This clonotype was counted a few times. V and J are TRBV10-3 and TRBJ2-1, with 10 nucleotides matching TRBD1. V dropped 10 bases and J dropped 3; count of bases not matched to a gene: 9. The CDR3 length is 15 residues. CDR1 and CDR2 from the germline V gene are ENHRY and SYGVKD. CDR3 nucleotide sequence: TGTGCCACCAAGTCCGGGACAGGGGACTACAATGAGCAGTTCTTC. This translates into CATKSGTGDYNEQFF.

This clonotype was seen a handful of times. The CDR3 nucleotides are TGCGCCAGCAGCTCCGGGACAGGGGCCACCGGGGAGCTGTTTTTT. It encodes CASSSGTGATGELFF. The rearrangement joins TRBV5-1 to TRBJ2-2; 10 nucleotides agree with TRBD1. With V trimmed by 3 bases and J by 4 bases, 3 bases remained unmatched. Germline V lookup: CDR1 SGHRS, CDR2 YFSETQ. The CDR3 extends over 15 amino acids.

To note about this clonotype: With a much larger clone just one base away, this may be a read error. The rearrangement joins TRBV2 to TRBJ2-1; the D call may be TRBD1 or TRBD2 (5 bases each). This CDR3 contains 14 residues. Germline V gene lookup returns CDR1 SNHLY and CDR2 FYNNEI. CDR3 sequence (DNA): TGTGCCGGCAGTGCCCCCGGAGAGGGGTATGAGCAGTTCTTC. Translation gives CAGSAPGEGYEQFF.

Many counts were recorded for this clonotype. This sequence joins TRBV7-8 and TRBJ2-7; no clear D. The V end was cut by 1 base, the J end by 9 bases, with 19 bases between. The V gene's germline CDR1 is SGHVS and CDR2 FQNEAQ. This CDR3 contains 15 residues. CDR3 in amino acids: CASSLGLRGPWGQYF. The CDR3 DNA sequence: TGTGCCAGCAGCTTAGGACTCCGAGGCCCCTGGGGGCAGTACTTC.

The chain uses TRBV7-3 and TRBJ2-2; D assignment may be TRBD1 or TRBD2 (5 bases each). This CDR3 contains 14 residues. Germline V gene sequence: CDR1 SGHTA, CDR2 FQGTGA. The germline V and J ends were trimmed by 2 bases and 5 bases, with 9 bases remaining between them. CDR3 loop: CASSLRWGTGELFF. Here the CDR3 DNA reads TGTGCCAGCAGCTTACGATGGGGGACCGGGGAGCTGTTTTTT.

V and J are TRBV28 and TRBJ2-5, with D possibly matching TRBD2 (5 bases). V was trimmed by 6 bases and J by 11 bases, leaving 19 bases between them. Per germline, CDR1 MDHEN and CDR2 SYDVKM. The CDR3 totals 13 residues. CDR3 DNA sequence: TGTGCCAGCAGGACGGACTCTAGAGAAGGACAGTACTTC. Translation gives CASRTDSREGQYF.

This chain uses TRBV5-1 with TRBJ2-1, with TRBD2 matching over 13 bases. There are 18 residues in the CDR3. The germline CDR1 and CDR2 sequences are SGHRS and YFSETQ. With 5 bases clipped from V and 6 bases from J, the junction kept 14 bases outside the gene matches. The CDR3, as DNA: TGCGCCAGCAGGACCAAGGGCGGGACTAGCGGGATTTTCAATGAGCAGTTCTTC. Residues: CASRTKGGTSGIFNEQFF.

In this sample, this clonotype turned up many times. V gene TRBV7-2 combines with J gene TRBJ2-3; D may match TRBD1 or TRBD2 (5 bases each). V was clipped by 1 base and J by 1 base, with 15 bases between them. The CDR3 runs 17 residues. Per the germline V gene, CDR1 is SGHTA and CDR2 is FQGNSA. The CDR3 coding sequence is TGTGCCAGCAGCTTAGATATGCCGCAGGGAGGCACAGATACGCAGTATTTT. Its protein is CASSLDMPQGGTDTQYF.

This clonotype was counted only a few times. This rearrangement joins TRBV12-2 to TRBJ1-5; no check of the table's D call, TRBD1, against the DNA was made. TRBV12-2 is a recognized pseudogene. The CDR3 covers 16 residues. The CDR3 nucleotides are TGTGCAAGTCGTCGAGATGACAGGGTTAGCAATCAGCCCCAGCATTTT. It yields the protein CASRRDDRVSNQPQHF.

This clonotype was counted ten times or more. J is TRBJ1-2 and V is TRBV20-1; 8 nucleotides match TRBD1. Germline V gene data show CDR1 as DFQATT and CDR2 as SNEGSKA (reference sequence). The V gene end was trimmed by 0 bases and the J gene end by 4 bases; junction bases not matched to a gene: 1. The CDR3 is made up of 13 amino acids. CDR3 loop: CSARDDRGYGYTF. The CDR3 coding sequence is TGCAGTGCTAGAGACGACAGGGGCTATGGCTACACCTTC.

Ten or more counts support this clonotype. The CDR3 DNA follows: TGTGCCAGCAATTTTGCAGGGACATATCAGCCCCAGCATTTT. This translates into CASNFAGTYQPQHF. The chain couples TRBV6-2 or TRBV6-3 to TRBJ1-5, with TRBD1 as a possible D gene (6 bases). Trimming stripped 7 bases from V and 5 bases from J, with 15 bases between. Germline assignment: CDR1 MNHEY and CDR2 SVGEGT. The CDR3 is 14 amino acids.

This clonotype was picked up many times. The V gene is TRBV7-9, the J gene TRBJ2-1, with 10 bases lining up with TRBD1. Unmatched junction bases numbered 2, after V lost 1 base and J lost 5 bases. Per the germline V gene, CDR1 is SEHNR and CDR2 is FQNEAQ (reference sequence). The CDR3 runs 15 residues. In DNA form, the CDR3 reads TGTGCCAGCAGCTTAGGGACAGGGGGTCACAATGAGCAGTTCTTC. It translates to CASSLGTGGHNEQFF.

This clonotype was seen ten or more times. The chain links TRBV5-1 to TRBJ1-6; D gene unclear. The V end lost 2 bases, the J end lost 7 bases, and 13 bases lay between the germline ends. CDR3 size: 15 residues. Germline CDR1 is SGHRS and CDR2 is YFSETQ. This chain's CDR3 is CASSFRALGNSPLHF. CDR3 sequence (DNA): TGCGCCAGCAGCTTCCGGGCCCTGGGGAATTCACCCCTCCACTTT.